The 23 T cell receptor beta chains presented below share a single source sample, sequenced in a study of breast tumors, draining lymph nodes, adjacent tissues. Breast cancer patients provided tissue from their axillary draining lymph nodes. Via MiXCR, TCRdb re-called the multiplex PCR reads, giving one row per CDR3 protein. This sample yields around 130,000 distinct CDR3 sequences, of which roughly 33% are seen a single time; roughly 2.2% belongs to the top ten. The sequenced sample was axillary lymph node tissue. These receptors came from a female donor with breast cancer. Some clones in this sample may be carry-over from other donors' samples.

V is TRBV7-3 and J is TRBJ2-1; 16 bases match TRBD2. V lost 1 base to trimming and J lost 7 bases; unmatched junction nucleotides: 10. The germline CDR1 and CDR2 sequences are SGHTA and FQGTGA. The CDR3 runs 19 residues. CDR3 nucleotides: TGTGCCAGCAGCTTAAACCCGGGACTAGCGGGGGGGCCGGGGAATGAGCAGTTCTTC. Amino acids: CASSLNPGLAGGPGNEQFF.

As to this clonotype: Germline is not matched at one junction end, which may reflect a read error. V and J are TRBV6-6 and TRBJ2-1; D call uncertain. CDR3 length: 12 amino acids. Per the germline V gene, CDR1 is MNHNY and CDR2 is SVGAGI (reference sequence). CDR3 protein: CAGSESGGEQFF. Here the CDR3 DNA reads TGTGCCGGCAGTGAGTCGGGTGGAGAGCAGTTCTTC.

This clonotype was counted at least ten times. This chain joins TRBV20-1 and TRBJ2-3, with 11 bases matching TRBD2. Looked up from germline, CDR1 is DFQATT and CDR2 is SNEGSKA (reference sequence). The CDR3 extends over 15 amino acids. V was pared by 3 bases and J by 2 bases, with 4 bases of the junction left unmatched. The CDR3 DNA sequence: TGCAGTGCTAGGCGGACTAGCGGGTCCACAGATACGCAGTATTTT. It yields the protein CSARRTSGSTDTQYF.

This clonotype came up many times. V gene TRBV14 combines with J gene TRBJ2-2; D not resolved. Germline V lookup: CDR1 SGHDN, CDR2 FVKESK. Trimming took off 0 bases at V and 7 bases at J, with 15 bases between the two ends. CDR3 length equals 16 residues. The CDR3 here is CASSQDTSTRVGELFF. For the CDR3, the DNA is TGTGCCAGCAGCCAAGATACGAGCACCCGAGTCGGGGAGCTGTTTTTT. The complete variable domain, with remaining parts taken from reference TRBV14 and TRBJ2-2, reads EAGVTQFPSHSVIEKGQTVTLRCDPISGHDNLYWYRRVMGKEIKFLLHFVKESKQDESGMPNNRFLAERTGGTYSTLKVQPAELEDSGVYFCASSQDTSTRVGELFFGEGSRLTVL.

This sequence joins TRBV12-3 or TRBV12-4 and TRBJ2-7, with 9 bases that match TRBD1. The CDR3 spans 14 residues. V shed 7 bases and J 5 bases; nucleotides not matched to a gene: 9. The CDR3 coding sequence is TGTGCCAGCACCGGGACAGGGCGTTACCACGAGCAGTACTTC. Amino acid sequence: CASTGTGRYHEQYF.

This clonotype was seen just once. A read error may account for a junction end that differs from germline. V is TRBV4-1 and J is TRBJ2-2; 9 nucleotides line up with TRBD1. Germline values: CDR1 MGHRA, CDR2 YSYEKL. This CDR3 is 14 amino acids long. The CDR3: CASSGQGYTGGLFF. The CDR3 DNA reads as TGCGCCAGCAGCGGACAGGGGTACACCGGGGGGCTGTTTTTT.

Points on this clonotype: Being one base from a much bigger clone, this may be a read error. The chain combines TRBV3-1 with TRBJ1-2, with no clear D. This CDR3 region has 15 residues. Trimming removed 5 bases from V and 4 bases from J, with 17 bases in between. Germline lookup yields CDR1 LGHDT and CDR2 YNNKEL (reference sequence). The CDR3 sequence: CASSSPGWKLYGYTF. CDR3 DNA sequence: TGTGCCAGCAGCTCGCCGGGATGGAAACTCTATGGCTACACCTTC. Full variable domain (remainder filled in from reference TRBV3-1 and TRBJ1-2): DTAVSQTPKYLVTQMGNDKSIKCEQNLGHDTMYWYKQDSKKFLKIMFSYNNKELIINETVPNRFSPKSPDKAHLNLHINSLELGDSAVYFCASSSPGWKLYGYTFGSGTRLTVV.

This clonotype occurred many times. The chain couples TRBV2 to TRBJ2-4, with 12 bases identical to TRBD2. The CDR3 sequence is 16 residues long. Germline lookup yields CDR1 SNHLY and CDR2 FYNNEI. Losses at the gene ends were 1 base for V and 7 bases for J; bases not matched to a gene: 5. This CDR3 is CASSEGTSGIWNIQYF. The CDR3 DNA is TGTGCCAGCAGTGAAGGGACTAGCGGGATCTGGAACATTCAGTACTTC.

The chain combines TRBV9 with TRBJ2-1, with D maybe TRBD2 (6 bases). The end of the DNA is better explained by TRBJ2-7, so the J call may be wrong. Germline-derived CDR1 and CDR2 are SGDLS and YYNGEE. The CDR3 consists of 15 residues. The CDR3 DNA follows: TGTGCCAGCAGCGTATGGGACTTCTCCTACAATGAGCAGTACGTC. Protein: CASSVWDFSYNEQYV.

This clonotype was recorded at least ten times. The chain joins TRBV2 to TRBJ1-2; no firm D call. With 6 bases removed from V and 0 bases from J, the gap between germline ends came to 14 bases. The germline gives CDR1 SNHLY, CDR2 FYNNEI. CDR3 size: 15 residues. CDR3 sequence: CASRLQSLPNYGYTF. The CDR3 DNA reads TGTGCCAGCAGGTTACAGAGCCTACCTAACTATGGCTACACCTTC.

This clonotype has at least ten counts. With a much larger clone just one base away, this may be a read error. The V call is TRBV12-5, the J call TRBJ1-6, with TRBD1 matching over 11 bases. Germline loops: CDR1 LGHNT, CDR2 FRNRAP. The junction had 3 bases not matched to a gene; V was cut back by 3 bases and J by 8 bases. There are 15 residues in the CDR3. The CDR3 sequence is CASGFGTGGDSPLHF. CDR3 nucleotide sequence: TGTGCTAGTGGTTTCGGGACAGGGGGTGATTCACCCCTCCACTTT.

This clonotype was counted many times. The chain combines TRBV6-5 with TRBJ1-2, with D possibly being TRBD1 (5 bases). Trimming left V 0 bases short and J 4 bases short, with 12 bases between. The CDR3 has 15 residues. Germline loops: CDR1 MNHEY, CDR2 SVGAGI. The CDR3 here is CASSYSLGTAYGYTF. CDR3 nucleotide sequence: TGTGCCAGCAGTTACTCCCTCGGGACGGCCTATGGCTACACCTTC.

This clonotype appeared many times. The chain is built from TRBV29-1 and TRBJ2-1; TRBD1 matches 9 bases. J gave up 4 bases and V 7 bases, and 5 bases lay outside the gene matches. Germline V gives CDR1 SQVTM, CDR2 ANQGSEA. The CDR3 is 13 amino acids. This CDR3 is CSGRDREYNEQFF. CDR3 sequence (DNA): TGCAGCGGCCGGGACAGGGAGTACAATGAGCAGTTCTTC.

This clonotype was seen repeatedly, ten times or more. In DNA form, the CDR3 reads TGTGCCAGCAGTTACAAGGTCGCCAGTCCCTACGAGCAGTACTTC. Its translation is CASSYKVASPYEQYF. The J gene is TRBJ2-7, the V gene TRBV6-5; the D is unclear. The CDR3 covers 15 residues. With 2 bases removed from V and 2 bases from J, the gap between germline ends came to 13 bases. Germline V gives CDR1 MNHEY, CDR2 SVGAGI.

This clonotype was counted ten times or more. V and J are TRBV5-1 and TRBJ2-5, with a weak D call TRBD1 (6 bases). The CDR3 is 18 residues long. V lost 0 bases, J lost 3 bases, and 21 bases lay in between. Germline V gives CDR1 SGHRS, CDR2 YFSETQ. The CDR3 DNA is TGCGCCAGCAGCTTGGGAGCATTGGGGGCTCGGTGGGAAGAGACCCAGTACTTC. This encodes CASSLGALGARWEETQYF.

The V call is TRBV2, the J call TRBJ2-2, with 9 bases lining up with TRBD1. There are 15 residues in the CDR3. V was clipped by 7 bases and J by 5 bases; unmatched bases: 8. From germline, CDR1 is SNHLY and CDR2 FYNNEI. CDR3 loop: CASTLDRGRTGELFF. The DNA for the CDR3 is TGTGCCAGCACCCTGGACAGGGGACGGACCGGGGAGCTGTTTTTT.

The genes are TRBV6-6 and TRBJ1-1, with TRBD1 matching over 9 bases. J gave up 11 bases and V 5 bases, and 18 bases lay outside the gene matches. CDR1 and CDR2 (germline): MNHNY, SVGAGI (reference sequence). The CDR3 consists of 16 residues. CDR3 DNA sequence: TGTGCCAGCAGTCATGGTGGGGAAACCGGGACAGGGACGGCTTTCTTT. Amino acids: CASSHGGETGTGTAFF.

This clonotype was seen at least ten times. The chain recombines TRBV13 with TRBJ1-2; the D is unclear. Trimming took off 0 bases at V and 3 bases at J, with 11 bases between the two ends. Germline V gene sequence: CDR1 PRHDT, CDR2 FYEKMQ (reference sequence). This CDR3 has 15 residues. This CDR3 is CASSLGMGRDYGYTF. Written as DNA, the CDR3 is TGTGCCAGCAGCTTAGGAATGGGAAGGGACTATGGCTACACCTTC.

This clonotype was counted ten times or more. The chain uses TRBV19 and TRBJ1-5, with D hard to call. Germline CDR1 is LNHDA and CDR2 is SQIVND (reference sequence). This CDR3 has 13 amino acids. The V end was cut by 1 base, the J end by 7 bases, with 8 bases between. The CDR3 protein is CASSIAFDQPQHF. The CDR3 nucleotides read TGTGCCAGTAGTATAGCATTCGACCAGCCCCAGCATTTT.

V usage is TRBV20-1 and J usage is TRBJ1-3, with D unresolved. The V gene's germline CDR1 is DFQATT and CDR2 SNEGSKA (reference sequence). Trimming took off 0 bases at V and 3 bases at J, with 9 bases between the two ends. The CDR3 is 14 amino acids. DNA for the CDR3: TGCAGTGCTAGAGATGGCAGCTTTGGAAACACCATATATTTT. Protein sequence: CSARDGSFGNTIYF.

This clonotype was seen more than once but under ten times. A much larger clonotype is one base distant, so this may be a read error. Without the conserved terminal phenylalanine or tryptophan, this CDR3 likely stems from a read error. The chain carries TRBV7-2 and TRBJ2-2; D not certain. Trimming removed 1 base at V and 5 bases at J, with 8 bases between. The germline gives CDR1 SGHTA, CDR2 FQGNSA. This CDR3 is built from 14 residues. Written as DNA, the CDR3 is TGTGCCAGCAGCTTAGGGACCTCAACCGGGGAGCTGTTTCTT. Translated, it gives CASSLGTSTGELFL.

The rearrangement joins TRBV4-2 to TRBJ1-1; D ambiguous. V was pared by 0 bases and J by 1 base, with 12 bases between. The CDR3 covers 16 residues. CDR1 and CDR2 (germline): LGHNA, YNFKEQ. CDR3 sequence: CASSQDQAAGNTEAFF. The DNA for the CDR3 is TGTGCCAGCAGCCAAGATCAGGCGGCGGGGAACACTGAAGCTTTCTTT.

This clonotype was recorded many times. Germline is not matched at one junction end, which may reflect a read error. V is TRBV5-6 and J is TRBJ1-2, with unresolved D. CDR1 SGHDT and CDR2 YYEEEE come from the germline V gene. CDR3 size: 14 residues. The CDR3 protein is CASSLALPNCGYTF. Here the CDR3 DNA reads TGTGCCAGCAGCTTGGCTTTACCTAACTGTGGCTACACCTTC.